This TCR beta chain was documented in a study of blood T cell repertoires in COVID-19. For the study at large: Samples representing acute and convalescent COVID-19 were sourced from the United States, Italy and Spain. The cDNA or gDNA used as material had been derived from T cells, B-cell-depleted T cells, or PBMCs.

Authors' data handling: From reference gene primer amplification, estimates of nucleated cell counts were derived. Libraries were prepared by immunoSEQ multiplex PCR; TCRdb keeps only in-frame clonotypes and omits some of them. The V and J calls and clone size were taken over from that table, and D and trimming were inferred from the DNA. The data hold 250,000 to 300,000 clones, with about 90% observed a single time. The germline V gene encodes CDR1 LGHDT and CDR2 YNNKEL (reference sequence). Deletions cut 4 bases from V and 0 bases from J, with 9 bases between. This CDR3 is built from 14 residues. The chain combines TRBV3-1 (or the pseudogene TRBV3-2) with TRBJ1-1; D is uncertain. The sample comprised peripheral blood. The TCR sequence derives from a woman aged 45 to 65 who had recovered from COVID-19. The CDR3 nucleotides read TGTGCCAGCAGCCCACAGTTAATGAACACTGAAGCTTTCTTT. Its protein product is CASSPQLMNTEAFF.